Presented here are 14 T cell receptor beta chains from one specimen sequenced in a study of regulatory T cells in long-lasting Graves disease (dated by TCRdb to the early 2020s). Read against the paper, the sample's time point label means: persistent/refractory GD, antithyroid drugs over 5 years with positive TRAb. For both TCR sequencing and RNA sequencing, RNA was extracted from PBMCs in TRIzol. The library was obtained by multiplex PCR. Sequencing used an Illumina HiSeq 4000. iRepertoire HTBI primers and Arm-PCR amplification of CDR3 regions were used to construct TCR beta libraries. TCRdb redid the processing of the public reads, applying fastp at Q25 and MiXCR, and retained in-frame beta chains. Here each entry gathers all rows of one CDR3 protein and keeps the most common genes and DNA. The table for this sample lists about 470,000 distinct CDR3 sequences; around a fifth of them were counted only once. The ten top clones hold roughly 7.7% of the sample.

This material consisted of peripheral blood mononuclear cells (PBMCs), taken when the disease was refractory, from a patient treated with antithyroid drugs. All receptors come from a female donor with Graves disease.

The rearrangement links TRBV30 to TRBJ2-7; 10 bases match TRBD1. The germline V gene has CDR1 GTSNPN and CDR2 SVGIG (reference sequence). J gave up 1 base and V 5 bases, and 5 bases lay outside the gene matches. The CDR3 is 14 amino acids. CDR3 sequence (DNA): TGTGCCTGGCAACCGGGACAGGGGTCCTACGAGCAGTACTTC. This codes for CAWQPGQGSYEQYF. The whole variable domain, remainder taken from reference TRBV30 and TRBJ2-7, is SQTIHQWPATLVQPVGSPLSLECTVEGTSNPNLYWYRQAAGRGLQLLFYSVGIGQISSEVPQNLSASRPQDRQFILSSKKLLLSDSGFYLCAWQPGQGSYEQYFGPGTRLTVT.

In the case of this clonotype: A single base is all that separates this from a far larger clone, so a read error is likely. The chain links TRBV28 to TRBJ1-2; perhaps TRBD1 as D (6 bases). The CDR3 has 13 amino acids. The V and J ends lost 0 bases and 12 bases respectively, with 14 bases between them. Germline V gives CDR1 MDHEN, CDR2 SYDVKM. The CDR3 DNA reads TGTGCCAGCAGTTTATGGGATGGGGGCGGCCACACCTTC. It encodes CASSLWDGGGHTF.

This clonotype was counted a few times. The chain uses TRBV12-3 or TRBV12-4 and TRBJ2-7, with 8 positions matching TRBD2. With V trimmed by 8 bases and J by 5 bases, 17 bases remained unmatched. CDR3 size: 16 residues. The CDR3 coding sequence is TGTGCCAGCTCACCACCGTCCGGGGGGGGGCCCCACGAGCAGTACTTC. Amino acid sequence: CASSPPSGGGPHEQYF.

This clonotype was counted at least ten times. The rearrangement uses TRBV28 and TRBJ1-3; D unclear. Germline CDR1 is MDHEN and CDR2 is SYDVKM. V was cut by 4 bases and J by 0 bases, with 7 bases left in between. This CDR3 is 14 amino acids long. For the CDR3, the DNA is TGTGCCAGCAGTTCAAACCCCTCTGGAAACACCATATATTTT. Residues: CASSSNPSGNTIYF. The full variable domain, with the rest looked up from reference TRBV28 and TRBJ1-3, is DVKVTQSSRYLVKRTGEKVFLECVQDMDHENMFWYRQDPGLGLRLIYFSYDVKMKEKGDIPEGYSVSREKKERFSLILESASTNQTSMYLCASSSNPSGNTIYFGEGSWLTVV.

This clonotype was detected ten times or more. The V and J genes are TRBV2 and TRBJ1-1; D not certain. The CDR3 is made up of 14 amino acids. Germline CDR1 is SNHLY and CDR2 is FYNNEI. V lost 6 bases, J lost 0 bases, and 11 bases lay in between. The CDR3 is CASSPGPLNTEAFF. CDR3 nucleotides: TGTGCCAGCAGCCCCGGACCCCTGAACACTGAAGCTTTCTTT.

This clonotype was seen a few times. The chain uses TRBV6-2 or TRBV6-3 and TRBJ1-5, with a tentative D call TRBD1 (6 bases). Germline V CDR1 and CDR2: MNHEY, SVGEGT. This CDR3 region has 16 residues. V lost 4 bases and J 1 base, leaving 14 bases between the germline ends. CDR3 protein: CASSWGQGPSNQPQHF. The CDR3 bases are TGTGCCAGCAGTTGGGGGCAGGGTCCAAGCAATCAGCCCCAGCATTTT.

This clonotype was seen repeatedly, ten times or more. The genes are TRBV27 and TRBJ1-1; the D gene is possibly TRBD1 (6 bases). Deletions cut 4 bases from V and 1 base from J, with 13 bases between. The CDR3 length is 15 residues. Per the germline V gene, CDR1 is MNHEY and CDR2 is SMNVEV (reference sequence). CDR3 region: CASSSGSGANTEAFF. CDR3 bases: TGTGCCAGCAGTTCGGGGTCAGGGGCGAACACTGAAGCTTTCTTT.

J is TRBJ1-5 and V is TRBV6-1; 9 bases agree with TRBD1. This CDR3 region has 14 residues. CDR1 is MNHNS, CDR2 SASEGT, per germline. Losses at the gene ends were 6 bases for V and 7 bases for J; bases not matched to a gene: 7. The CDR3 DNA reads TGTGCCAGCAGCGCAGGACAGGGGATCCAGCCCCAGCATTTT. This sequence encodes CASSAGQGIQPQHF.

This chain joins TRBV27 and TRBJ2-3; D tentatively reads TRBD1 or TRBD2 (5 bases each). This CDR3 spans 18 amino acids. Looked up from germline, CDR1 is MNHEY and CDR2 is SMNVEV (reference sequence). V was clipped by 4 bases and J by 1 base, with 21 bases between them. CDR3 loop: CASSSYSGTLGGTDTQYF. The CDR3 region has the DNA TGTGCCAGCAGTTCCTACTCCGGGACCCTAGGAGGCACAGATACGCAGTATTTT.

This clonotype was recorded many times. The rearrangement uses TRBV10-3 and TRBJ1-2; D is perhaps TRBD1 (5 bases). The CDR3 runs 16 residues. The V end lost 3 bases, the J end lost 6 bases, and 20 bases lay between the germline ends. Germline V gene data show CDR1 as ENHRY and CDR2 as SYGVKD. CDR3 protein: CAISETPYGRADGYTF. The CDR3 bases are TGTGCCATCAGTGAAACCCCCTACGGCAGGGCGGATGGCTACACCTTC.

This clonotype was detected ten times or more. This rearrangement joins TRBV12-3 or TRBV12-4 to TRBJ2-7; a weak D match, TRBD1 (5 bases). V lost 6 bases, J lost 4 bases, and 10 bases lay in between. This CDR3 region has 12 residues. The CDR3 nucleotides read TGTGCCAGCAGCCCCGACAGATACGAGCAGTACTTC. Protein product: CASSPDRYEQYF.

This clonotype was detected ten times or more. The genes are TRBV20-1 and TRBJ2-7; 8 nucleotides match TRBD2. Germline values: CDR1 DFQATT, CDR2 SNEGSKA (reference sequence). V was clipped by 6 bases and J by 0 bases; unmatched bases: 7. The CDR3 has 14 residues. The CDR3 bases are TGCAGTGCATCGACTAGCGCTTTCTCCTACGAGCAGTACTTC. This codes for CSASTSAFSYEQYF.

The chain has TRBV7-8 and TRBJ2-5; D ambiguous. CDR1 SGHVS and CDR2 FQNEAQ come from the germline V gene. The CDR3 has 15 residues. Trimming took off 0 bases at V and 0 bases at J, with 8 bases between the two ends. CDR3 in amino acids: CASSLANRNQETQYF. The CDR3 nucleotides read TGTGCCAGCAGCTTAGCGAACAGAAACCAAGAGACCCAGTACTTC.

The chain links TRBV6-2 or TRBV6-3 to TRBJ2-7; D gene ambiguous. The length of the CDR3 is 13 residues. CDR1 is MNHEY and CDR2 is SVGEGT in the germline V gene. Trimming pared 0 bases from V and 4 bases from J, leaving 7 bases between. The CDR3 region has the DNA TGTGCCAGCAGTTACTCGGAAGATTACGAGCAGTACTTC. It codes for CASSYSEDYEQYF.